This TCR beta chain was documented in a study of shared clonotypes between healthy human individuals. Study-wide results and limits: Depth was large, yet rarefaction showed that sorted-subset sequencing was incomplete.

The CDR3 is made up of 13 amino acids. CDR1 SQVTM and CDR2 ANQGSEA come from the germline V gene. The V end lost 2 bases, the J end lost 4 bases, and 12 bases lay between the germline ends. This clone was observed a single time. The antigen remains undetermined. Cells designated naive CD8 were CD45RO-negative and were positively selected for CCR7, with terminally differentiated effector memory CD45RA+ cells excluded. Donors included only healthy HIV-negative adults lacking recent acute infections or vaccinations. The protocol was immunoSEQ multiplex PCR, while the TCRdb copy is restricted to in-frame clones and leaves out a portion. The sample includes about 580,000 clones, roughly 98% seen only once; the top ten take 0.3%.

This chain links TRBV29-1 with TRBJ2-7; D is possibly TRBD1 or TRBD2 (5 bases each). Source material: naive CD8+ T cells sorted from blood. The clonotype was recovered from a man aged 30-40 years in good health. Here the CDR3 DNA reads TGCAGCGTTGAATACATGGGGGTGTACGAGCAGTACTTC. This codes for CSVEYMGVYEQYF.